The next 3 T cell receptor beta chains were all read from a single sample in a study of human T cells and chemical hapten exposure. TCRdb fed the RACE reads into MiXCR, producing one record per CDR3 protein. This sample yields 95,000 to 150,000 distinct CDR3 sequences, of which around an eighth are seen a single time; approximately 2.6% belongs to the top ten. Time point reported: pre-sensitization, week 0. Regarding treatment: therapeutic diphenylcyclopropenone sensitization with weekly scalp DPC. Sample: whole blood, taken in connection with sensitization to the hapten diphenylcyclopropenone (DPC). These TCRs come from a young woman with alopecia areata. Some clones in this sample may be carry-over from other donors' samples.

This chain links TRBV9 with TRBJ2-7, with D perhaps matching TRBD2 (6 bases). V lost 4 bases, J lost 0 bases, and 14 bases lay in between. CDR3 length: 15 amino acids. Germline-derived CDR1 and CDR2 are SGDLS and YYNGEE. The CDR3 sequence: CASSPRDLNSYEQYF. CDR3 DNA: TGTGCCAGCAGCCCTCGGGACTTAAACTCCTACGAGCAGTACTTC.

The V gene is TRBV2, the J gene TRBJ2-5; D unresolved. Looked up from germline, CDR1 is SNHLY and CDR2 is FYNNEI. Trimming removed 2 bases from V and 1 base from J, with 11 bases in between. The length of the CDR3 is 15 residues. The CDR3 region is CASSEYRTTQETQYF. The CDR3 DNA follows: TGTGCCAGCAGTGAATACCGGACCACCCAAGAGACCCAGTACTTC.

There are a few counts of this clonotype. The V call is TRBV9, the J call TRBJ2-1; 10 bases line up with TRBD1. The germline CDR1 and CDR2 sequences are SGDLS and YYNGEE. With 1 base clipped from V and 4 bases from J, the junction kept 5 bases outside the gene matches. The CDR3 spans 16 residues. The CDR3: CASSVTGTGVYNEQFF. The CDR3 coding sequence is TGTGCCAGCAGCGTAACCGGGACAGGGGTGTACAATGAGCAGTTCTTC.